The clone carrying this T cell receptor beta chain was recorded a few times. Antigen specificity is unknown. The data derive from a study of early T cells in non-severe SARS-CoV-2 infection. About the study: Alpha and beta chains were unpaired, from unsorted whole-blood bulk RNA. Overall study findings and caveats: Using VDJdb, the matching emphasized anti-spike CD8 responses while missing private and CD4 specificities.

This CDR3 spans 12 amino acids. Trimming pared 4 bases from V and 4 bases from J, leaving 10 bases between. Germline lookup yields CDR1 SQVTM and CDR2 ANQGSEA. Individually, cDNA molecules had unique molecular identifiers attached to them. TCRdb processed the 5' RACE reads anew with MiXCR; each CDR3 protein has one entry. The table has about 70,000 distinct CDR3 sequences, around 5% seen once. The clonotype comes from an adult who was a healthcare worker with PCR-confirmed SARS-CoV-2 infection or an uninfected control (not recorded which). The sequencing here drew on whole blood, taken at baseline. The rearrangement links TRBV29-1 to TRBJ1-2; D is uncertain. For the CDR3, the DNA is TGCAGCGTTGTTGCAATAGTCTATGGCTACACCTTC. It translates to CSVVAIVYGYTF. Variable domain in full (rest from reference TRBV29-1 and TRBJ1-2): SAVISQKPSRDICQRGTSLTIQCQVDSQVTMMFWYRQQPGQSLTLIATANQGSEATYESGFVIDKFPISRPNLTFSTLTVSNMSPEDSSIYLCSVVAIVYGYTFGSGTRLTVV.